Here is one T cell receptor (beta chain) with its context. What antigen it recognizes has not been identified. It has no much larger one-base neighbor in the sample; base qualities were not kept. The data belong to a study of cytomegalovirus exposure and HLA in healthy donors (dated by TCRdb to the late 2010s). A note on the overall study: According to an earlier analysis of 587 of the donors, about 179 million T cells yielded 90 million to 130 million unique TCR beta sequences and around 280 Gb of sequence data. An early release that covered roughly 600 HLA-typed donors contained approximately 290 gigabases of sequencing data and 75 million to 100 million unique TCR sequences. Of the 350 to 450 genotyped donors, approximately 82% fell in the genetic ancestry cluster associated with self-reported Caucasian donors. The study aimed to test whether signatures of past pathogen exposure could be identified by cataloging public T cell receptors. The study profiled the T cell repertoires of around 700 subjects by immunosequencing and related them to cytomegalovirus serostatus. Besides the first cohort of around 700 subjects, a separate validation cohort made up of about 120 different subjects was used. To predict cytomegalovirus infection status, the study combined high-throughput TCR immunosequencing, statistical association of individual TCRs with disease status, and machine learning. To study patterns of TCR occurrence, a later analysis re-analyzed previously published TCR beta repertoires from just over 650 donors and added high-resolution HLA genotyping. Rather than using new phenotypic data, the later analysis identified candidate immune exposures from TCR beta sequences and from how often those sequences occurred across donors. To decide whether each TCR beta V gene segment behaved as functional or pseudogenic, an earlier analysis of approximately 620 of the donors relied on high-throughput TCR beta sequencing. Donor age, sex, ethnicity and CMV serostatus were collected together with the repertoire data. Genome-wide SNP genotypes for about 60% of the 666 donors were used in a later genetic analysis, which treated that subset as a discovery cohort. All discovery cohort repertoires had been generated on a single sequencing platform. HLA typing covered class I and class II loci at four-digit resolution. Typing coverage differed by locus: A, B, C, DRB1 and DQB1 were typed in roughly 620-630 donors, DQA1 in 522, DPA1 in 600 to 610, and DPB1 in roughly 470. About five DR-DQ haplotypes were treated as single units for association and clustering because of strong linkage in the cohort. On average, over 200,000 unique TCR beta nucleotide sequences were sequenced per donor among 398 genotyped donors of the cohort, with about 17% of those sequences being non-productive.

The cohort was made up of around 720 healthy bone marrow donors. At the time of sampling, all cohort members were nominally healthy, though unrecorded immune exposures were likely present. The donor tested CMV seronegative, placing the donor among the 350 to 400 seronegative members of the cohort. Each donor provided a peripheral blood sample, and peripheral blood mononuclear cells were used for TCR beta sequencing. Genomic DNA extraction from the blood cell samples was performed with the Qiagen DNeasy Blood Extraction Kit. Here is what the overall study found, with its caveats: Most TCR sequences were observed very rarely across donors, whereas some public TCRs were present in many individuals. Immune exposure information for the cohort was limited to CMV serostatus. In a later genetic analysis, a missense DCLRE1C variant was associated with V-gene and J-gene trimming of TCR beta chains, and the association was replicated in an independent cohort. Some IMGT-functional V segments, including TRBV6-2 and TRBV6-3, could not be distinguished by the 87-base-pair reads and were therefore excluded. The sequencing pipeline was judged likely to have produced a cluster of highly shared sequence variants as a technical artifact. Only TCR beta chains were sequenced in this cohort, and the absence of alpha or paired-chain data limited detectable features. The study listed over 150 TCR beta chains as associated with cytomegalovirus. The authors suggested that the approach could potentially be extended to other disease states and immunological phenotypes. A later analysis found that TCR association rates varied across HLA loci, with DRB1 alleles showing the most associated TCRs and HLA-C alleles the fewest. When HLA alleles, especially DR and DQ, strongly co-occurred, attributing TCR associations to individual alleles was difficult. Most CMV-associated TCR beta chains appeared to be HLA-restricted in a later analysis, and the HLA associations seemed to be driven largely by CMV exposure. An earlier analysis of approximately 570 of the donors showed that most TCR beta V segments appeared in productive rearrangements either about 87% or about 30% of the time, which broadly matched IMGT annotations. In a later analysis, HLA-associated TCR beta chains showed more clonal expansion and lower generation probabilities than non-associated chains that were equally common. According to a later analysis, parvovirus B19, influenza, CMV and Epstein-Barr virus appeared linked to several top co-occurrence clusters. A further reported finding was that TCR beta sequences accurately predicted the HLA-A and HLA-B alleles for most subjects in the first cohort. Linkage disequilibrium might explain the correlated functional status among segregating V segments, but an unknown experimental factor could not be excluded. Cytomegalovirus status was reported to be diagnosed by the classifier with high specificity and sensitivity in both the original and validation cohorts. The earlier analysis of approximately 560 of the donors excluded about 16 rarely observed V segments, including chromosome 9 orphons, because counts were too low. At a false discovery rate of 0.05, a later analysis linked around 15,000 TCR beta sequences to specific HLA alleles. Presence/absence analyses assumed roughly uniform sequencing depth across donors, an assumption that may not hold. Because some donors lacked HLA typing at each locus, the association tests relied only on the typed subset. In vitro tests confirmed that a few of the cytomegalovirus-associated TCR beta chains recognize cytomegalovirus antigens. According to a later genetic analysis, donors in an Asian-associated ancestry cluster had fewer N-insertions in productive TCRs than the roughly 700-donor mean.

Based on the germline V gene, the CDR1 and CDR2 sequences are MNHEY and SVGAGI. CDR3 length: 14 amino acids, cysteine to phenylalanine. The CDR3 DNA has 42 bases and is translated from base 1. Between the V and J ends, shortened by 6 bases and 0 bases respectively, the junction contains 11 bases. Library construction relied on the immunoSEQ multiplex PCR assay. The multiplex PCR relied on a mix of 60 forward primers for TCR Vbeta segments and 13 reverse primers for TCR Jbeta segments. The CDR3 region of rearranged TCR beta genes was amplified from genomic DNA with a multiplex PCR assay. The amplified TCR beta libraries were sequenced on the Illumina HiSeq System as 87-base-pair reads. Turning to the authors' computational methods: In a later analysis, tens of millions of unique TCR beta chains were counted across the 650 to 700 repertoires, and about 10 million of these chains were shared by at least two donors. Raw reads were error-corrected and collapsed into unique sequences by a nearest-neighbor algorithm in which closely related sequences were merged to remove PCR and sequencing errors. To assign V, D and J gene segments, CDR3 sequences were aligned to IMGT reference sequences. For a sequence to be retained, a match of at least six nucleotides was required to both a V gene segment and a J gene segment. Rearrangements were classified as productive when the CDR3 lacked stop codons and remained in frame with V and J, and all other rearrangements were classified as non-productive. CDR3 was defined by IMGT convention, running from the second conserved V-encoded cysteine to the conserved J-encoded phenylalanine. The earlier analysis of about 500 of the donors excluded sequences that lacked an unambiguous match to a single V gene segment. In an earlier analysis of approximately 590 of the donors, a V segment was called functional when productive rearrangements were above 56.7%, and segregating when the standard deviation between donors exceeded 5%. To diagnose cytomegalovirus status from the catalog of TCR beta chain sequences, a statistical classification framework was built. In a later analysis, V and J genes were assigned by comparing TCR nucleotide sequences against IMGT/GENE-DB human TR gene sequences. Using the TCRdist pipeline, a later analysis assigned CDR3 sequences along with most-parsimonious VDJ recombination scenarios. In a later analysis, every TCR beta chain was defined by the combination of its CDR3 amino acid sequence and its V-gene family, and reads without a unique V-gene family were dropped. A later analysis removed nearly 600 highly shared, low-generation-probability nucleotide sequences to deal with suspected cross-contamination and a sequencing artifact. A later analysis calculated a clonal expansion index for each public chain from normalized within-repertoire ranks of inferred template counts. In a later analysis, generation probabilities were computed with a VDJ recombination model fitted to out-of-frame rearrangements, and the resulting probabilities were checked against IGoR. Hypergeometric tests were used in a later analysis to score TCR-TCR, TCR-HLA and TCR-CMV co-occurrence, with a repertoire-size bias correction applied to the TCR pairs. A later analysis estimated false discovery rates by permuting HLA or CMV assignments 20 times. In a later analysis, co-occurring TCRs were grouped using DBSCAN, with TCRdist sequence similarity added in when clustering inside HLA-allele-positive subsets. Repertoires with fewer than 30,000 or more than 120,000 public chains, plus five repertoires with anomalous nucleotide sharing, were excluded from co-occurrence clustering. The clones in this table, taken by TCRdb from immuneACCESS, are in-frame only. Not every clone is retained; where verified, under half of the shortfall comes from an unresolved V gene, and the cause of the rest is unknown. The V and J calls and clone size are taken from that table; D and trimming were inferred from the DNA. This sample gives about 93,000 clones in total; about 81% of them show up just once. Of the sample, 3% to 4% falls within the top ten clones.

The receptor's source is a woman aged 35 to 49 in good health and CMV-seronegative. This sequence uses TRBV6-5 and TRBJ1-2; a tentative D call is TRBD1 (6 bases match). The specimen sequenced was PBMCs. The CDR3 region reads CASSWTVANYGYTF. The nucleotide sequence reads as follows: TGTGCCAGCAGCTGGACAGTTGCTAACTATGGCTACACCTTC.